What follows describes a single T cell receptor (beta chain). This CDR3 is 17 amino acids long. Germline CDR1 LNHNV, CDR2 YYDKDF (reference sequence). V shed 5 bases and J 3 bases; nucleotides not matched to a gene: 7. This entry belongs to a study of blood T cell repertoires in COVID-19. In the original workflow: Amplifying reference gene primers gave estimates of nucleated cell counts. Using immunoSEQ multiplex PCR, the repertoire was profiled, and TCRdb retains in-frame clones only, with some absent. The V and J calls and clone size are taken from that table; D and trimming were inferred from the DNA. Of 240,000 or so clones in the sample, about 84% were seen once.

This receptor was obtained from a woman in her forties or fifties who had recovered from COVID-19. The specimen sequenced was PBMCs or T cells enriched from blood (not recorded which). The chain recombines TRBV15 with TRBJ1-4; 12 bases map to TRBD1. This CDR3 reads CATSGRDRGLANEKLFF. DNA for the CDR3: TGTGCCACCAGCGGCCGGGACAGGGGGCTGGCTAATGAAAAACTGTTTTTT.